Following are 16 T cell receptor beta chains from one sample sequenced in a study of T cell responses to AZD1222 COVID-19 vaccine. Profiling relied on immunoSEQ multiplex PCR, and the TCRdb table lists in-frame clones only, not all of them. The repertoire holds roughly 140,000 clones, with around 83% as singletons. The specimen was peripheral blood, collected on day 0 of MenACWY control vaccination. Receptors originate from an adult in good health.

This clone showed up just once. The chain carries TRBV30 and TRBJ2-2, with D uncertain. This CDR3 is 13 amino acids long. The V gene's germline CDR1 is GTSNPN and CDR2 SVGIG (reference sequence). The V and J ends lost 4 bases and 4 bases respectively, with 10 bases between them. The CDR3 bases are TGTGCCTGGACCCCTAATTTCACCGGGGAGCTGTTTTTT. This translates into CAWTPNFTGELFF.

Remarks on this clone: Distinct nucleotide sequences in the sample also encode this CDR3. The chain is built from TRBV6-2 or TRBV6-3 and TRBJ1-1; D unresolved. V lost 5 bases to trimming and J lost 1 base, with 8 bases between them. Looked up from germline, CDR1 is MNHEY and CDR2 is SVGEGT. This CDR3 is 13 amino acids long. The CDR3 loop reads CASSPRGNTEAFF. In DNA, the CDR3 is TGTGCCAGCAGTCCAAGAGGGAACACTGAAGCTTTCTTT.

The chain couples TRBV29-1 to TRBJ2-3; D might be TRBD2 (5 bases). The V end lost 4 bases, the J end lost 1 base, and 12 bases lay between the germline ends. Per germline, CDR1 SQVTM and CDR2 ANQGSEA. This CDR3 has 14 amino acids. The CDR3, as DNA: TGCAGCGTTGCGGGGTTCGGGGGCACAGATACGCAGTATTTT. Translation gives CSVAGFGGTDTQYF.

Only one count was recorded for this clone. V gene TRBV18 combines with J gene TRBJ1-4, with D possibly TRBD1 on 5 matching bases. Germline V CDR1 and CDR2: KGHSH, LQKENI. The V end lost 3 bases, the J end lost 6 bases, and 17 bases lay between the germline ends. The CDR3 runs 16 residues. CDR3 in amino acids: CASSPNLQGLYEKLFF. The CDR3 DNA is TGTGCCAGCTCACCCAACCTTCAGGGCCTCTATGAAAAACTGTTTTTT.

The chain couples TRBV7-9 to TRBJ1-1, with 8 bases aligning to TRBD1. The ends lost 5 bases at V and 5 bases at J; junction bases unmatched: 13. The CDR3 is 16 residues long. In germline, CDR1 is SEHNR, CDR2 FQNEAQ (reference sequence). CDR3 nucleotide sequence: TGTGCCAGCAGCCCTACCTCCGGACAGGGAGGTACTGAAGCTTTCTTT. It encodes CASSPTSGQGGTEAFF.

In DNA, the CDR3 is TGTGCCTCCGCTAGCGGGGCAATTCCAGATACGCAGTATTTT. This gives the protein CASASGAIPDTQYF. The V and J genes are TRBV10-3 and TRBJ2-3, with 9 bases lining up with TRBD2. V trimming: 11 bases; J trimming: 4 bases; junction bases outside the gene matches: 10. The CDR3 consists of 14 residues. Germline V gene sequence: CDR1 ENHRY, CDR2 SYGVKD.

The chain has TRBV5-5 and TRBJ2-2, with TRBD2 identical over 9 bases. The V segment lost 4 bases and the J segment 7 bases; nucleotides outside the gene matches: 8. This CDR3 comprises 15 residues. Germline-derived CDR1 and CDR2 are SGHKS and YYEKEE (reference sequence). The CDR3 loop reads CASSKGTSSGGELFF. The CDR3 DNA reads as TGTGCCAGCAGCAAAGGGACTAGCAGCGGCGGGGAGCTGTTTTTT.

The chain is built from TRBV3-1 (or the pseudogene TRBV3-2) and TRBJ1-2; no reliable D call. V shed 3 bases and J shed 4 bases, with 15 bases lying between them. CDR1 is LGHDT, CDR2 YNNKEL, per germline (reference sequence). There are 15 residues in the CDR3. CDR3 sequence (DNA): TGTGCCAGCAGCCATGGCGCTCACGAGGGCTATGGCTACACCTTC. Its translation: CASSHGAHEGYGYTF.

The chain joins TRBV11-2 to TRBJ2-3; TRBD2 is a possible D gene (6 bases). Trimming removed 5 bases from V and 2 bases from J, with 23 bases in between. The germline V gene has CDR1 SGHAT and CDR2 FQNNGV. There are 18 residues in the CDR3. For the CDR3, the DNA is TGTGCCAGCAGCCTTAAAACGTCCCTGTGGGGGGACACAGATACGCAGTATTTT. It is translated as CASSLKTSLWGDTDTQYF.

The chain has TRBV28 and TRBJ1-5, with D unclear. Germline V gene data show CDR1 as MDHEN and CDR2 as SYDVKM. V lost 5 bases, J lost 4 bases, and 18 bases lay in between. CDR3 size: 16 residues. CDR3 nucleotide sequence: TGTGCCAGCAGTCCGACCCGGGTCTCTCCGAATCAGCCCCAGCATTTT. Translation gives CASSPTRVSPNQPQHF.

The chain uses TRBV6-5 and TRBJ1-5; perhaps TRBD1 as D (5 bases). The CDR3 sequence is 13 residues long. Germline assignment: CDR1 MNHEY and CDR2 SVGAGI. Trimming pared 7 bases from V and 5 bases from J, leaving 12 bases between. Written as DNA, the CDR3 is TGTGCCAGCACAGGGATAGACTATCAGCCCCAGCATTTT. This translates into CASTGIDYQPQHF.

The rearrangement links TRBV11-2 to TRBJ1-3; D is possibly TRBD1 (5 bases). CDR1 and CDR2 from the germline V gene are SGHAT and FQNNGV. CDR3 length: 18 residues. Trimming left V 6 bases short and J 7 bases short, with 28 bases between. CDR3 nucleotide sequence: TGTGCCAGCAGTCTAAGAGGGCCCAGTGCGAGTTGGGGGAACACCATATATTTT. Encoded protein: CASSLRGPSASWGNTIYF. The full variable domain, in which reference TRBV11-2 and TRBJ1-3 provide the parts outside the CDR3, is EAGVAQSPRYKIIEKRQSVAFWCNPISGHATLYWYQQILGQGPKLLIQFQNNGVVDDSQLPKDRFSAERLKGVDSTLKIQPAKLEDSAVYLCASSLRGPSASWGNTIYFGEGSWLTVV.

The J gene is TRBJ1-6, the V gene TRBV12-3 or TRBV12-4; tentative D call: TRBD1 (6 bases). V was pared by 3 bases and J by 9 bases, with 9 bases between. The CDR3 consists of 13 residues. CDR3 protein: CASSLKGGSPLHF. The CDR3 coding sequence is TGTGCCAGCAGTTTGAAGGGGGGTTCACCCCTCCACTTT.

The J gene is TRBJ2-1, the V gene TRBV3-1 (or the pseudogene TRBV3-2); TRBD2 aligns across 8 bases. V dropped 0 bases and J dropped 5; count of bases not matched to a gene: 12. CDR1 and CDR2 from the germline V gene are LGHDT and YNNKEL (reference sequence). There are 18 residues in the CDR3. CDR3 residues: CASSQENERGIEDNEQFF. In nucleotides, the CDR3 is TGTGCCAGCAGCCAAGAGAACGAGCGGGGGATCGAGGACAATGAGCAGTTCTTC.

V usage is TRBV6-5 and J usage is TRBJ2-5; D tentatively fits TRBD1 or TRBD2 (5 bases each). V was clipped by 0 bases and J by 7 bases, with 15 bases between them. The CDR3 runs 15 residues. Germline-derived CDR1 and CDR2 are MNHEY and SVGAGI. The DNA of the CDR3 is TGTGCCAGCAGTTACTCTCCCCAGGGAAGCGGGACCCAGTACTTC. It specifies CASSYSPQGSGTQYF.

The rearrangement links TRBV28 to TRBJ2-7; TRBD1 agrees at 9 bases. V lost 5 bases and J lost 2; bases outside the gene matches: 1. CDR1 is MDHEN and CDR2 is SYDVKM in the germline V gene. The CDR3 has 13 residues. CDR3 in DNA: TGTGCCAGCAGTCGACAGGGGGCCTACGAGCAGTACTTC. Protein: CASSRQGAYEQYF.